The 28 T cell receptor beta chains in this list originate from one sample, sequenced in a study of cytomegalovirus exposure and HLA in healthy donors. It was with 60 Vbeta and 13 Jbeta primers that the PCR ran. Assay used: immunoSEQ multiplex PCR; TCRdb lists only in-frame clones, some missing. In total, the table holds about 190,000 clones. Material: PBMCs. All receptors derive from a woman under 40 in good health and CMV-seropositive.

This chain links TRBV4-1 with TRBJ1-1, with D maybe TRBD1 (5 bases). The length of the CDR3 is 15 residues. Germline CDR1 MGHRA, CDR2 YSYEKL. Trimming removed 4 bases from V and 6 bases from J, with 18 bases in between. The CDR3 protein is CASSPHGGGKAEAFF. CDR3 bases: TGCGCCAGCAGCCCACATGGGGGGGGAAAGGCTGAAGCTTTCTTT.

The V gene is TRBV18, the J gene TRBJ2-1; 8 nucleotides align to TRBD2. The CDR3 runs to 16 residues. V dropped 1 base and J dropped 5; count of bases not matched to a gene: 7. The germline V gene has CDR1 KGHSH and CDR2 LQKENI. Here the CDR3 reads CASSPLTGGINNEQFF. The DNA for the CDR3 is TGTGCCAGCTCACCACTTACGGGAGGGATCAACAATGAGCAGTTCTTC.

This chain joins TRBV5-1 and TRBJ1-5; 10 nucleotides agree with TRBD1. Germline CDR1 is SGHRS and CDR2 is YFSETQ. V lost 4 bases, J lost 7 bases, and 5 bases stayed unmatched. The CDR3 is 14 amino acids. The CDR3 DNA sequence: TGCGCCAGCAGCCCGGGACAGGGGATCCAGCCCCAGCATTTT. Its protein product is CASSPGQGIQPQHF.

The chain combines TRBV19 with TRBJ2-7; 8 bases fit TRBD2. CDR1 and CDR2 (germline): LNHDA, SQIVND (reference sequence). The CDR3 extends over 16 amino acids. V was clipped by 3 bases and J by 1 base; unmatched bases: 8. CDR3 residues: CASSMREAGGSYEQYF. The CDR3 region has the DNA TGTGCCAGTAGTATGAGGGAGGCGGGAGGTTCCTACGAGCAGTACTTC.

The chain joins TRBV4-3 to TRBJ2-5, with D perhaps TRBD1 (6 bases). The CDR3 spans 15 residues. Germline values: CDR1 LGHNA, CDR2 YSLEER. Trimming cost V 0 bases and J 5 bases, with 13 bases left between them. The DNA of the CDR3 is TGCGCCAGCAGCCAAGAAGGAGGCCAGGGGGAGACCCAGTACTTC. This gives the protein CASSQEGGQGETQYF.

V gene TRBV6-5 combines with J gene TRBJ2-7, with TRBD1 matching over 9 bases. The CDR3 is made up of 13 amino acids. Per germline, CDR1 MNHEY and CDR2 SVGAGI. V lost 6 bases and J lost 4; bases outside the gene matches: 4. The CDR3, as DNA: TGTGCCAGCAGAAACAGGGGGCTTTACGAGCAGTACTTC. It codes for CASRNRGLYEQYF.

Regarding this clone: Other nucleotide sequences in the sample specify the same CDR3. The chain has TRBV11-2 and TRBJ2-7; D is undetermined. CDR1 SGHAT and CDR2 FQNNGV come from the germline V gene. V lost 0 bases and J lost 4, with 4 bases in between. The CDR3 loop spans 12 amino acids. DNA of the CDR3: TGTGCCAGCAGCTTAGATCGTTACGAGCAGTACTTC. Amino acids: CASSLDRYEQYF.

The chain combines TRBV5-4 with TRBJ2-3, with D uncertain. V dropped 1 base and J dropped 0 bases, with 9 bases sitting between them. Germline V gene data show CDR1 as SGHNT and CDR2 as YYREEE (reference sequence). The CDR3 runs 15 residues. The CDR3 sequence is CASSLLAASTDTQYF. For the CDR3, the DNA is TGTGCCAGCAGCTTGCTCGCGGCTAGCACAGATACGCAGTATTTT.

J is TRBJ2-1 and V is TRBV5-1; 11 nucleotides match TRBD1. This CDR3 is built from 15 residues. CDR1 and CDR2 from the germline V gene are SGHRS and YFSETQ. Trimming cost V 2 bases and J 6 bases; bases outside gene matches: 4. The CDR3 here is CASSFPDRGPNEQFF. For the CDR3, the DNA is TGCGCCAGCAGCTTCCCGGACAGGGGGCCCAATGAGCAGTTCTTC.

CDR3 DNA sequence: TGTGCCAGCAGACCGGGACAGCATAGCAATCAGCCCCAGCATTTT. Translation gives CASRPGQHSNQPQHF. The rearrangement uses TRBV6-1 and TRBJ1-5, with TRBD1 matching over 7 bases. Germline CDR1 reads MNHNS; CDR2 reads SASEGT. Trimming at V came to 6 bases and at J to 0 bases, leaving 5 bases not matched to a gene. CDR3 size: 15 residues.

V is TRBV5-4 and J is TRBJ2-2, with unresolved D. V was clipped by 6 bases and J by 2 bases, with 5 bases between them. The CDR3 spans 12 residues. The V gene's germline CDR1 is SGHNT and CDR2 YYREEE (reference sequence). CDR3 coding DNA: TGTGCCAGCACCACTAACACCGGGGAGCTGTTTTTT. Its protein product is CASTTNTGELFF.

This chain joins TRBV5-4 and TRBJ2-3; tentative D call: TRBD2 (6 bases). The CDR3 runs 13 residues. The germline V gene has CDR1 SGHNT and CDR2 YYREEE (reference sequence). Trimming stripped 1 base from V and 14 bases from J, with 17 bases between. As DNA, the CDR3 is TGTGCCAGCAGCTTGCGGGACTCCGCGTCGTTGTATTTT. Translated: CASSLRDSASLYF.

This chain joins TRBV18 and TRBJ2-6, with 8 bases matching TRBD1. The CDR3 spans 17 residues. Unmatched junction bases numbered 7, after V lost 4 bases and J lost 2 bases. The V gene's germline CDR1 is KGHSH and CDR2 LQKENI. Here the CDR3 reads CASSRGQGRTGANVLTF. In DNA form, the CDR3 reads TGTGCCAGCTCACGCGGACAGGGACGAACTGGGGCCAACGTCCTGACTTTC. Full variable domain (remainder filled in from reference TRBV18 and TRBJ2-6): NAGVMQNPRHLVRRRGQEARLRCSPMKGHSHVYWYRQLPEEGLKFMVYLQKENIIDESGMPKERFSAEFPKEGPSILRIQQVVRGDSAAYFCASSRGQGRTGANVLTFGAGSRLTVL.

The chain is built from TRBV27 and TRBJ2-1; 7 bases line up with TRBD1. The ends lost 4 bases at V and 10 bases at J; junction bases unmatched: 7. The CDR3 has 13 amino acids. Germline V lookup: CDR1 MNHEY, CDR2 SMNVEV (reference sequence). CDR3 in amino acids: CASSSRGGWEQFF. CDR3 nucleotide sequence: TGTGCCAGCAGTTCGAGAGGGGGCTGGGAGCAGTTCTTC.

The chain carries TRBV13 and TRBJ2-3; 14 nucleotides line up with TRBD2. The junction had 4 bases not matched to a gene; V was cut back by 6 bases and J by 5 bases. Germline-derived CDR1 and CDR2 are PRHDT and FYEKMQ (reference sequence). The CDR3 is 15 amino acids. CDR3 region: CASSPTSGRVDTQYF. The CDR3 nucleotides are TGTGCCAGCAGTCCGACTAGCGGGAGGGTAGATACGCAGTATTTT.

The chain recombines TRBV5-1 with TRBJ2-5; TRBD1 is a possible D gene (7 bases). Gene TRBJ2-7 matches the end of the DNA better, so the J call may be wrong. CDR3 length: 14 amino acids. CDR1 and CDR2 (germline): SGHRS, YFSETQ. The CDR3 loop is CASSLGGTVYEQYF. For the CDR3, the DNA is TGCGCCAGCAGCTTGGGCGGGACAGTCTACGAGCAGTACTTC.

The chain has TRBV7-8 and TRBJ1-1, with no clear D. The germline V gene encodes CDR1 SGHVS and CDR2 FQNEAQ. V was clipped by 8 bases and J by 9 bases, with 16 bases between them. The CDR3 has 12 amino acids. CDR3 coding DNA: TGTGCCAGCGGAGTTCATCCATCCCAAGCTTTCTTT. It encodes CASGVHPSQAFF.

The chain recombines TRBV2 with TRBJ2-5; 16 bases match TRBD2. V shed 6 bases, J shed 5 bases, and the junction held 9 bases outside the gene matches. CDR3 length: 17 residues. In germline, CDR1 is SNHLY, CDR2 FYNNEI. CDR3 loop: CASSYGTSGGAGETQYF. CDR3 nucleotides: TGTGCCAGCAGCTACGGGACTAGCGGGGGGGCCGGGGAGACCCAGTACTTC. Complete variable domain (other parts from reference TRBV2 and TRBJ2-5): EPEVTQTPSHQVTQMGQEVILRCVPISNHLYFYWYRQILGQKVEFLVSFYNNEISEKSEIFDDQFSVERPDGSNFTLKIRSTKLEDSAMYFCASSYGTSGGAGETQYFGPGTRLLVL.

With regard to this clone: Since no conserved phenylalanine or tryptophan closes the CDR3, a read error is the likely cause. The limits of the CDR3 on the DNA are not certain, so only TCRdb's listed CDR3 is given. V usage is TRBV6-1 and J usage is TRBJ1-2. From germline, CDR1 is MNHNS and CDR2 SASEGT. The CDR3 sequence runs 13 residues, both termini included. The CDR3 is CASSEGFLAAGIL.

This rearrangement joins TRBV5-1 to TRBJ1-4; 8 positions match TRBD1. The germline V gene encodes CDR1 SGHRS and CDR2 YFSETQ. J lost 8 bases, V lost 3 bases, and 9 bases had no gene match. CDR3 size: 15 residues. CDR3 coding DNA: TGCGCCAGCAGCTGGAAGACAGGGGCGGCCGAAAAACTGTTTTTT. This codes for CASSWKTGAAEKLFF. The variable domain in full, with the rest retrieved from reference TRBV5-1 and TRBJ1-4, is KAGVTQTPRYLIKTRGQQVTLSCSPISGHRSVSWYQQTPGQGLQFLFEYFSETQRNKGNFPGRFSGRQFSNSRSEMNVSTLELGDSALYLCASSWKTGAAEKLFFGSGTQLSVL.

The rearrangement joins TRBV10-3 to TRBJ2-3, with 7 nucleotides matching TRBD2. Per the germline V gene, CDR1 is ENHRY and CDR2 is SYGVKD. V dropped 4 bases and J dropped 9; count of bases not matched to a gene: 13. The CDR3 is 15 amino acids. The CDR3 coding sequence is TGTGCCATCAGTGGCCCTTTACTAGCGACCCAAACGCAGTATTTT. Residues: CAISGPLLATQTQYF.

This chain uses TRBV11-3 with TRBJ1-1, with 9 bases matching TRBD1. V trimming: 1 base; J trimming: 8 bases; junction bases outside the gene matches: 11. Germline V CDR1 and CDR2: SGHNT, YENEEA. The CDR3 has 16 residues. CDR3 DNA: TGTGCCAGCAGCTTAGTGTGGGTGGGGACAGGGATCGAAGCTTTCTTT. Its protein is CASSLVWVGTGIEAFF.

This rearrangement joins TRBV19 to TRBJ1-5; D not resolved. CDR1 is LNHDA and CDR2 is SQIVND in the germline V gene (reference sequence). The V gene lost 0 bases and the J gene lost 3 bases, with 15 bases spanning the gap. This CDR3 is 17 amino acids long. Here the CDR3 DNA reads TGTGCCAGTAGTATAGATCCCGGGGTGGTCACCAATCAGCCCCAGCATTTT. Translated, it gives CASSIDPGVVTNQPQHF.

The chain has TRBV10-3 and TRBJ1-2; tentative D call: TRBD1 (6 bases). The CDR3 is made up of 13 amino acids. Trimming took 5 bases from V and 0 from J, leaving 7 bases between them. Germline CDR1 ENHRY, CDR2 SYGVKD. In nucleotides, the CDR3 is TGTGCCATCAGTTGGACAGCTAACTATGGCTACACCTTC. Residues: CAISWTANYGYTF.

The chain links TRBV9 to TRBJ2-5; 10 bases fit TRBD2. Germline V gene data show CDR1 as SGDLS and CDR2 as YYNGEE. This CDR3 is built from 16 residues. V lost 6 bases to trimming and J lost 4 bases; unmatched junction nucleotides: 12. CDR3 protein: CASTLAAGGPGETQYF. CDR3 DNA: TGTGCCAGCACCTTAGCAGCGGGGGGGCCGGGAGAGACCCAGTACTTC.

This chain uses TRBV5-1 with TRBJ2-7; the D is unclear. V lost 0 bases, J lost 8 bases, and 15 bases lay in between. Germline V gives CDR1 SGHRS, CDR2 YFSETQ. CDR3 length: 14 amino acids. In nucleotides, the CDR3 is TGCGCCAGCAGCTTGGACAGTCACACACTCCAGCAGTACTTC. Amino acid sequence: CASSLDSHTLQQYF.

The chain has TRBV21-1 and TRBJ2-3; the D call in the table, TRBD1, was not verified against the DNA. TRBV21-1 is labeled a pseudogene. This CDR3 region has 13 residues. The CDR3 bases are TGTGCCAGCAGCCAAACAGGGCAGACAACGCAGTATTTT. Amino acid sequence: CASSQTGQTTQYF.

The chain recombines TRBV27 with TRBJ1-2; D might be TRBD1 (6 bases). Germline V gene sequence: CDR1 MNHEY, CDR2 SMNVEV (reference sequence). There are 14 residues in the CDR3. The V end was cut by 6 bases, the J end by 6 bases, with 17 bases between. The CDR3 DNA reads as TGTGCCAGCAGACCACTACAGGGATTGGATGGCTACACCTTC. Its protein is CASRPLQGLDGYTF.